This T cell receptor (beta chain) was profiled in a study of spatial heterogeneity in lung cancer. Study background: The study observed each unique TCR and UMI combination more than ten times on average in raw reads.

In its sample, this clonotype ranks as medium-sized. TCRdb fed the 5' RACE reads into MiXCR, producing one record per CDR3 protein. This sample has 20,000 to 25,000 distinct CDR3 sequences, with about 4.9% found just once. Time point specified: sample taken at primary tumor resection. Whole RNA, isolated from tumor, nontumor lung or frozen PBMC, was sequenced without prior sorting. The sample was PBMCs, taken at surgery. This TCR came from a male donor with early-stage non-small cell lung cancer.

CDR3 sequence reads: CASSYRGSLGEQYF. The CDR3, as DNA: TGTGCCAGCAGCTACCGGGGAAGCTTAGGCGAGCAGTACTTC. The chain uses TRBV7-9 and TRBJ2-7; perhaps TRBD2 as D (5 bases). Germline V gene lookup returns CDR1 SEHNR and CDR2 FQNEAQ (reference sequence). The ends were cut back, 4 bases at V and 6 bases at J, with 16 bases in the middle. The CDR3 runs 14 residues.